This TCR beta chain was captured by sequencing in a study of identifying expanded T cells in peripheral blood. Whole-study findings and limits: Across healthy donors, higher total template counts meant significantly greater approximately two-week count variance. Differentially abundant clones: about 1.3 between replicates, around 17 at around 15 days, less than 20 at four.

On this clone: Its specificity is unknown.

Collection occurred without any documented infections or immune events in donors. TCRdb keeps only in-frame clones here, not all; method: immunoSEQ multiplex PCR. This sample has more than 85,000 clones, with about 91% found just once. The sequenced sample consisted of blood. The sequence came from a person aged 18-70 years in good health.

The CDR3 DNA sequence: TGTGCCAGCAAACTTATCGGGATCTCTGGAAACACCATATATTTT. Its translation: CASKLIGISGNTIYF. The rearrangement links TRBV7-2 to TRBJ1-3; D is uncertain. Trimming removed 7 bases from V and 0 bases from J, with 13 bases in between. The CDR3 consists of 15 residues. Per germline, CDR1 SGHTA and CDR2 FQGNSA.